These 11 T cell receptor beta chains share one sample of origin, sequenced in a study of blood T cell repertoires in COVID-19. Profiled with immunoSEQ multiplex PCR; TCRdb holds only in-frame clones, not every one. The repertoire includes some 64,000 clones, around 76% of them detected once, and around 5.3% sits in the top ten. Material for sequencing was peripheral blood. These receptors were collected from a human donor in a cohort sampled during active COVID-19.

The chain carries TRBV25-1 and TRBJ1-2; D remains unclear. Germline values: CDR1 MGHDK, CDR2 SYGVNS. Deletions cut 4 bases from V and 7 bases from J, with 13 bases between. CDR3 length equals 13 residues. Here the CDR3 DNA reads TGTGCCAGCAGTGTTTCGTCCTTCTCTGGCTACACCTTC. Protein: CASSVSSFSGYTF.

This rearrangement joins TRBV2 to TRBJ2-7; 9 nucleotides match TRBD1. J lost 3 bases, V lost 6 bases, and 6 bases had no gene match. Germline V gives CDR1 SNHLY, CDR2 FYNNEI. CDR3 length equals 14 residues. CDR3 residues: CASRPTGGGYEQYF. The CDR3 region has the DNA TGTGCCAGCAGACCGACAGGGGGGGGCTACGAGCAGTACTTC.

The chain is built from TRBV5-1 and TRBJ1-2; maybe TRBD1 (6 bases). Germline CDR1 SGHRS, CDR2 YFSETQ. The V end lost 4 bases, the J end lost 5 bases, and 9 bases lay between the germline ends. CDR3 size: 12 residues. The CDR3 here is CASSLGQYGYTF. CDR3 coding DNA: TGCGCCAGCAGCCTCGGACAGTATGGCTACACCTTC. Combining the CDR3 with reference TRBV5-1 and TRBJ1-2 gives the whole variable domain KAGVTQTPRYLIKTRGQQVTLSCSPISGHRSVSWYQQTPGQGLQFLFEYFSETQRNKGNFPGRFSGRQFSNSRSEMNVSTLELGDSALYLCASSLGQYGYTFGSGTRLTVV.

The V and J genes are TRBV7-2 and TRBJ2-5; 9 bases agree with TRBD2. V gave up 1 base and J gave up 7 bases; unmatched junction bases: 4. There are 14 residues in the CDR3. Germline-derived CDR1 and CDR2 are SGHTA and FQGNSA. This chain's CDR3 is CASSLGLADLTQYF. The CDR3 DNA is TGTGCCAGCAGCTTAGGACTAGCGGACTTGACCCAGTACTTC.

This clone occurred a few times. The V call is TRBV5-1, the J call TRBJ2-5; the D gene is possibly TRBD1 (5 bases). CDR1 is SGHRS and CDR2 is YFSETQ in the germline V gene. V dropped 1 base and J dropped 5 bases, with 18 bases sitting between them. This CDR3 is 16 amino acids long. This CDR3 reads CASSLFPQGSGETQYF. The CDR3, as DNA: TGCGCCAGCAGCTTGTTCCCGCAGGGTTCAGGGGAGACCCAGTACTTC.

The count of this clone is one. The CDR3 region has the DNA TGCGCCAGCAGCCGAGAGGGATCAGGGATAGACGGGGAGCTGTTTTTT. Translating it yields CASSREGSGIDGELFF. This chain uses TRBV4-1 with TRBJ2-2, with D perhaps given as TRBD1 or TRBD2 (5 bases each). The germline V gene has CDR1 MGHRA and CDR2 YSYEKL. CDR3 size: 16 residues. With 4 bases removed from V and 7 bases from J, the gap between germline ends came to 19 bases.

Note on this clone: The sample carries other DNA sequences with the same CDR3. The V gene is TRBV9, the J gene TRBJ2-7; 9 nucleotides agree with TRBD2. CDR1 is SGDLS and CDR2 is YYNGEE in the germline V gene. The V segment lost 4 bases and the J segment 6 bases; nucleotides outside the gene matches: 8. This CDR3 region has 14 residues. DNA of the CDR3: TGTGCCAGCAGCTTCCGCGGGGGGGCGGGCGAGCAGTACTTC. Translated: CASSFRGGAGEQYF.

The chain employs TRBV7-2 and TRBJ2-5; 9 bases align to TRBD2. The CDR3 is made up of 18 amino acids. With 0 bases clipped from V and 1 base from J, the junction kept 9 bases outside the gene matches. The V gene's germline CDR1 is SGHTA and CDR2 FQGNSA. The DNA for the CDR3 is TGTGCCAGCAGCTTAGCGTTGCGGGGGGGCCTTCCCCAAGAGACCCAGTACTTC. This gives the protein CASSLALRGGLPQETQYF.

The chain carries TRBV6-5 and TRBJ1-3; no clear D gene. Trimming left V 3 bases short and J 4 bases short, with 13 bases between. The CDR3 is 15 residues long. Germline CDR1 and CDR2: MNHEY and SVGAGI. The CDR3 reads CASSYHGEEGNTIYF. CDR3 DNA sequence: TGTGCCAGCAGTTATCATGGAGAGGAAGGAAACACCATATATTTT.

The chain recombines TRBV27 with TRBJ1-5; TRBD1 matches 8 bases. V was pared by 5 bases and J by 2 bases, with 2 bases of the junction left unmatched. Germline CDR1 and CDR2: MNHEY and SMNVEV (reference sequence). This CDR3 spans 14 amino acids. The CDR3 DNA reads as TGTGCCAGCAGTGAACAGGGGGGCAATCAGCCCCAGCATTTT. Encoded protein: CASSEQGGNQPQHF.

The sample holds one count of this clone. The DNA of the CDR3 is TGTGCCAGTTCAACCGGGACTACCACAGATACGCAGTATTTT. It encodes CASSTGTTTDTQYF. The V gene is TRBV9, the J gene TRBJ2-3, with 7 bases identical to TRBD2. This CDR3 is 14 amino acids long. From germline, CDR1 is SGDLS and CDR2 YYNGEE. The J segment lost 2 bases and the V segment lost 8 bases, leaving 8 bases of the junction unmatched.